This T cell receptor (beta chain) came from a study of cytomegalovirus exposure and HLA in healthy donors. In its sample, this clone was seen a few times. It was with 60 Vbeta and 13 Jbeta primers that the PCR ran. Generated by immunoSEQ multiplex PCR, the TCRdb table keeps only in-frame clones and is missing some. The sample has around 94,000 clones, over 70% seen once. Among the donors, all were healthy bone marrow donors. The receptor comes from a woman between 40 and 50 years old in good health and CMV-seronegative. Specimen: PBMCs.

Here the CDR3 DNA reads TGTGCCAGCAGTGAAGCCCCAGAGGGCAATCAGCCCCAGCATTTT. This gives the protein CASSEAPEGNQPQHF. This chain joins TRBV6-1 and TRBJ1-5; the D is unclear. The CDR3 contains 15 residues. Germline lookup yields CDR1 MNHNS and CDR2 SASEGT. Trimming took 0 bases from V and 2 from J, leaving 8 bases between them.